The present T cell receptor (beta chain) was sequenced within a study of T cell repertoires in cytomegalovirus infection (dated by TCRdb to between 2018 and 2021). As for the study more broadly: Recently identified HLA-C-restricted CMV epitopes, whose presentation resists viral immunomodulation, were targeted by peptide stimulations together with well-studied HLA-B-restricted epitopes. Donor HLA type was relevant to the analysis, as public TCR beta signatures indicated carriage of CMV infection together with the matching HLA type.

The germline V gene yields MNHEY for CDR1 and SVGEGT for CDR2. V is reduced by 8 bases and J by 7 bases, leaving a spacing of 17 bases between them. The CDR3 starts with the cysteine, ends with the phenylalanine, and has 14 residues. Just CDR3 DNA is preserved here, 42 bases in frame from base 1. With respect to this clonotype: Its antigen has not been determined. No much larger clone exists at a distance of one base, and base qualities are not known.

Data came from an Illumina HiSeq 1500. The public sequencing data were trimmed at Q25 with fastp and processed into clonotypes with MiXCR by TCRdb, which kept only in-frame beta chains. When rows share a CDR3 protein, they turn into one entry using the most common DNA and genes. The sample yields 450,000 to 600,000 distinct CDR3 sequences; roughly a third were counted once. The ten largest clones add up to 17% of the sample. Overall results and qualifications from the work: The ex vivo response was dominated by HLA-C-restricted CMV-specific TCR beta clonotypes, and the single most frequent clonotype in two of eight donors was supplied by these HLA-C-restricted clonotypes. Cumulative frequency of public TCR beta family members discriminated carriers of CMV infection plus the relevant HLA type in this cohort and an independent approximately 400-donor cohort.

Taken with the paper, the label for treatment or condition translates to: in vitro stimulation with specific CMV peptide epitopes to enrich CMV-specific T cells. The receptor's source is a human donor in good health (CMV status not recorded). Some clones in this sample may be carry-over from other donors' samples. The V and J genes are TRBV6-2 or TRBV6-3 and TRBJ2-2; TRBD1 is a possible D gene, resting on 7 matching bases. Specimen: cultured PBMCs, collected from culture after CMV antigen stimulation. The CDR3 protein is CASRSEGANGELFF. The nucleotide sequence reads TGTGCCAGCCGGTCGGAGGGGGCAAACGGGGAGCTGTTTTTT.